This paragraph reports one TCR beta chain. The data are from a study of immune characterization of retroperitoneal liposarcoma. MiXCR, applied by TCRdb to the PCR reads, yields one record per CDR3 protein. Found here are roughly 1,600 distinct CDR3 sequences, 40% to 65% of them singletons; the top ten hold 10%. Germline assignment: CDR1 MNHNS and CDR2 SASEGT. The V end was cut by 8 bases, the J end by 10 bases, with 11 bases between. There are 10 residues in the CDR3. This TCR came from a male donor with retroperitoneal liposarcoma. Material for sequencing was tumor tissue. This chain connects TRBV6-1 to TRBJ1-1; possible D gene TRBD1, 6 bases. This chain's CDR3 is CASEEGGAFF. CDR3 coding DNA: TGTGCCAGCGAGGAGGGGGGAGCTTTCTTT.